Presented here are 6 T cell receptor beta chains from one specimen sequenced in a study of vaccination and CD4 T cells after COVID-19. Specified treatment: 10-day PBMC culture with coronavirus spike peptide pools or control peptides (ViraFEST assay). Which antigens these TCRs recognize remains unknown. An Oncomine TCR Beta short-read assay was used to sequence the DNA from cultured CD4+ T cells. In TCRdb, the PCR reads were re-called with MiXCR into one record per CDR3 protein. The sample lists 15,000 to 18,000 distinct CDR3 sequences; about 38% were seen once. Sequenced: cultured CD4+ T cells from blood. All receptors derive from a human donor with COVID-19.

The DNA for the CDR3 is TGTGCCAGCACCGCGGACGGGAAAAACATTCAGTACTTC. Its protein is CASTADGKNIQYF. The chain links TRBV6-2 or TRBV6-3 to TRBJ2-4, with unresolved D. This CDR3 has 13 amino acids. With 7 bases removed from V and 4 bases from J, the gap between germline ends came to 11 bases. CDR1 and CDR2 (germline): MNHEY, SVGEGT.

This chain uses TRBV19 with TRBJ1-6, with TRBD1 matching over 7 bases. Germline-derived CDR1 and CDR2 are LNHDA and SQIVND (reference sequence). Trimming at V came to 0 bases and at J to 5 bases, leaving 4 bases not matched to a gene. This CDR3 comprises 16 residues. In DNA form, the CDR3 reads TGTGCCAGTAGTATAGACGGGACAGCAAATAATTCACCCCTCCACTTT. The encoded protein is CASSIDGTANNSPLHF.

The chain couples TRBV20-1 to TRBJ2-3; unclear D gene. CDR3 length equals 11 residues. V dropped 6 bases and J dropped 6 bases, with 10 bases sitting between them. Germline CDR1 and CDR2: DFQATT and SNEGSKA (reference sequence). The CDR3 here is CSAIRDDTQYF. CDR3 coding DNA: TGCAGTGCCATCCGCGACGATACGCAGTATTTT.

V gene TRBV12-3 or TRBV12-4 combines with J gene TRBJ2-7, with TRBD1 identical over 9 bases. V shed 5 bases and J 6 bases; nucleotides not matched to a gene: 2. The CDR3 sequence is 12 residues long. The CDR3 here is CASSRTGVEQYF. CDR3 coding DNA: TGTGCCAGCAGTCGGACAGGGGTCGAGCAGTACTTC.

This clonotype was detected only a few times. The chain has TRBV6-2 or TRBV6-3 and TRBJ1-1; TRBD1 aligns across 7 bases. Losses at the gene ends were 6 bases for V and 2 bases for J; bases not matched to a gene: 9. Germline CDR1 is MNHEY and CDR2 is SVGEGT. CDR3 length equals 15 residues. The CDR3 nucleotides are TGTGCCAGCAGGGGTTACGCAGGGGGAAACACTGAAGCTTTCTTT. This sequence encodes CASRGYAGGNTEAFF.

A few counts support this clonotype. CDR3 protein: CASGGVFEYEQYF. CDR3 in DNA: TGTGCCAGCGGCGGGGTGTTTGAATACGAGCAGTACTTC. The rearrangement links TRBV2 to TRBJ2-7; perhaps TRBD2 as D (6 bases). The CDR3 extends over 13 amino acids. The germline CDR1 and CDR2 sequences are SNHLY and FYNNEI. The V end was cut by 8 bases, the J end by 4 bases, with 15 bases between. Variable domain in full (rest from reference TRBV2 and TRBJ2-7): EPEVTQTPSHQVTQMGQEVILRCVPISNHLYFYWYRQILGQKVEFLVSFYNNEISEKSEIFDDQFSVERPDGSNFTLKIRSTKLEDSAMYFCASGGVFEYEQYFGPGTRLTVT.